Listed below are T cell receptor beta chains from one sample, sequenced in a study of blood T cell repertoires in COVID-19. The data were produced by immunoSEQ multiplex PCR, yet TCRdb's version contains in-frame clones alone and is incomplete. Of some 110,000 clones listed, roughly 90% were seen once; the top ten hold 7% to 9%. Specimen: peripheral blood. These receptors were collected from a human donor in a cohort sampled during active COVID-19. Each CDR3 is given with its conserved first and last residue. The D gene is left open where the match is weak. A row's size may be missing; if present it is once, few, many or a size class.

clone size: -; J gene: TRBJ1-1; V gene: TRBV27; D gene: -; CDR3 protein: CATQSRGGWIEAFF; CDR3 DNA: TGTGCCACCCAATCGCGGGGGGGCTGGATCGAAGCTTTCTTT
clone size: -; J gene: TRBJ1-2; V gene: TRBV6-5; D gene: TRBD1; CDR3 protein: CASRADRFYGYTF; CDR3 DNA: TGTGCCAGCAGAGCGGACAGGTTTTATGGCTACACCTTC
clone size: -; J gene: TRBJ1-4; V gene: TRBV5-1; D gene: -; CDR3 protein: CASRSPGGDEKLFF; CDR3 DNA: TGCGCCAGCCGTTCCCCCGGGGGTGATGAAAAACTGTTTTTT
clone size: -; J gene: TRBJ2-7; V gene: TRBV10-3; D gene: TRBD1; CDR3 protein: CAISESFGRQGAAYEQYF; CDR3 DNA: TGTGCCATCAGTGAGTCTTTTGGTAGACAGGGGGCGGCCTACGAGCAGTACTTC
clone size: -; J gene: TRBJ2-1; V gene: TRBV28; D gene: -; CDR3 protein: CASSSLWTAALPGEQFF; CDR3 DNA: TGTGCCAGCAGTTCGTTATGGACAGCGGCCCTTCCTGGTGAGCAGTTCTTC
clone size: -; J gene: TRBJ1-5; V gene: TRBV19; D gene: -; CDR3 protein: CASSISRWEPQHF; CDR3 DNA: TGTGCCAGTAGTATTAGCCGGTGGGAGCCCCAGCATTTT
clone size: -; J gene: TRBJ1-1; V gene: TRBV11-3; D gene: TRBD1; CDR3 protein: CASSRGQGKTEAFF; CDR3 DNA: TGTGCCAGCAGTCGGGGACAGGGGAAGACTGAAGCTTTCTTT
clone size: -; J gene: TRBJ2-3; V gene: TRBV29-1; D gene: -; CDR3 protein: CSVQGGLYTDTQYF; CDR3 DNA: TGCAGCGTTCAGGGGGGACTGTACACAGATACGCAGTATTTT
clone size: few; J gene: TRBJ1-6; V gene: TRBV5-1; D gene: -; CDR3 protein: CASSLEAGRSYNSPLHF; CDR3 DNA: TGCGCCAGCAGCTTGGAGGCAGGGAGGTCCTATAATTCACCCCTCCACTTT
clone size: -; J gene: TRBJ1-5; V gene: TRBV2; D gene: -; CDR3 protein: CASSQVEGAQHF; CDR3 DNA: TGTGCCAGCAGTCAAGTCGAGGGGGCCCAGCATTTT
clone size: -; J gene: TRBJ1-2; V gene: TRBV29-1; D gene: TRBD1; CDR3 protein: CSVGRGGTGLVYGYTF; CDR3 DNA: TGCAGCGTTGGGAGGGGAGGGACAGGGTTGGTCTATGGCTACACCTTC
clone size: -; J gene: TRBJ2-2; V gene: TRBV7-9; D gene: -; CDR3 protein: CASSLVTQPNTGELFF; CDR3 DNA: TGTGCCAGCAGCTTAGTCACACAACCGAACACCGGGGAGCTGTTTTTT
clone size: -; J gene: TRBJ2-1; V gene: TRBV24-1; D gene: -; CDR3 protein: CATSDPGLPTYNEQFF; CDR3 DNA: TGTGCCACCAGTGATCCTGGACTTCCCACCTACAATGAGCAGTTCTTC
clone size: -; J gene: TRBJ1-2; V gene: TRBV11-2; D gene: -; CDR3 protein: CASSLADLGRIPNYGYTF; CDR3 DNA: TGTGCCAGCAGCTTAGCGGATTTGGGCCGGATACCTAACTATGGCTACACCTTC
clone size: few; J gene: TRBJ1-1; V gene: TRBV3-1/TRBV3-2; D gene: -; CDR3 protein: CASSQETGLETEAFF; CDR3 DNA: TGTGCCAGCAGCCAAGAAACAGGGTTGGAGACTGAAGCTTTCTTT
clone size: -; J gene: TRBJ1-2; V gene: TRBV3-1/TRBV3-2; D gene: -; CDR3 protein: CASSQGQGYGYTF; CDR3 DNA: TGTGCCAGCAGCCAAGGCCAGGGGTATGGCTACACCTTC
clone size: -; J gene: TRBJ1-3; V gene: TRBV30; D gene: TRBD1; CDR3 protein: CAWTGQGVSGNTIYF; CDR3 DNA: TGTGCCTGGACCGGACAGGGCGTCTCTGGAAACACCATATATTTT
clone size: -; J gene: TRBJ2-5; V gene: TRBV7-9; D gene: TRBD2; CDR3 protein: CASSHRWAGEGETQYF; CDR3 DNA: TGTGCCAGCAGCCACCGGTGGGCGGGAGAGGGAGAGACCCAGTACTTC
clone size: -; J gene: TRBJ2-3; V gene: TRBV3-1/TRBV3-2; D gene: TRBD2; CDR3 protein: CASSQVAGDTDTQYF; CDR3 DNA: TGTGCCAGCAGCCAAGTTGCGGGGGACACAGATACGCAGTATTTT
clone size: -; J gene: TRBJ2-7; V gene: TRBV29-1; D gene: TRBD1; CDR3 protein: CSVGLQGAREQYF; CDR3 DNA: TGCAGCGTTGGACTTCAGGGGGCCCGAGAGCAGTACTTC
clone size: -; J gene: TRBJ1-1; V gene: TRBV9; D gene: -; CDR3 protein: CASSPGGAYTEAFF; CDR3 DNA: TGTGCCAGCAGCCCCGGGGGGGCCTACACTGAAGCTTTCTTT
clone size: -; J gene: TRBJ1-2; V gene: TRBV30; D gene: TRBD1; CDR3 protein: CAWDLGQGVGYTF; CDR3 DNA: TGTGCCTGGGACCTCGGACAGGGGGTAGGCTACACCTTC
clone size: -; J gene: TRBJ1-6; V gene: TRBV14; D gene: -; CDR3 protein: CASRGPGGWESPLHF; CDR3 DNA: TGTGCCAGCAGGGGACCCGGGGGTTGGGAATCACCCCTCCACTTT
clone size: -; J gene: TRBJ2-1; V gene: TRBV25-1; D gene: -; CDR3 protein: CASSVYGSNEQFF; CDR3 DNA: TGTGCCAGCAGTGTCTACGGTAGCAATGAGCAGTTCTTC
clone size: once; J gene: TRBJ2-6; V gene: TRBV9; D gene: TRBD2; CDR3 protein: CASSAGGPLSGANVLTF; CDR3 DNA: TGTGCCAGCAGCGCGGGGGGTCCGCTCTCTGGGGCCAACGTCCTGACTTTC
clone size: -; J gene: TRBJ2-2; V gene: TRBV12-1; D gene: -; CDR3 protein: CASSFKRATPGTGELFF; CDR3 DNA: TGTGCCAGCAGCTTTAAACGCGCAACCCCGGGGACCGGGGAGCTGTTTTTT
clone size: -; J gene: TRBJ2-2; V gene: TRBV5-1; D gene: TRBD2; CDR3 protein: CASSLAASGTGELFF; CDR3 DNA: TGCGCCAGCAGCTTGGCCGCTAGCGGGACCGGGGAGCTGTTTTTT
clone size: -; J gene: TRBJ1-1; V gene: TRBV6-5; D gene: -; CDR3 protein: CASRDGGPAGTEAFF; CDR3 DNA: TGTGCCAGCAGGGACGGGGGGCCCGCTGGCACTGAAGCTTTCTTT
clone size: many; J gene: TRBJ1-1; V gene: TRBV7-9; D gene: -; CDR3 protein: CASSPTTGMNTEAFF; CDR3 DNA: TGTGCCAGCAGTCCAACGACAGGCATGAACACTGAAGCTTTCTTT
clone size: -; J gene: TRBJ1-6; V gene: TRBV11-3; D gene: TRBD1; CDR3 protein: CASSLTRTGSSPLHF; CDR3 DNA: TGTGCCAGCAGCTTAACTCGGACAGGGAGTTCACCCCTCCACTTT
clone size: -; J gene: TRBJ2-3; V gene: TRBV10-1; D gene: -; CDR3 protein: CASSEGLRTDTQYF; CDR3 DNA: TGCGCCAGCAGTGAGGGACTGCGCACAGATACGCAGTATTTT
clone size: -; J gene: TRBJ1-2; V gene: TRBV24-1; D gene: -; CDR3 protein: CATSHSGLNYGYTF; CDR3 DNA: TGTGCCACCAGCCACAGCGGACTTAACTATGGCTACACCTTC
clone size: -; J gene: TRBJ2-7; V gene: TRBV4-1; D gene: -; CDR3 protein: CASSQDFGRGEQYF; CDR3 DNA: TGCGCCAGCAGCCAAGATTTCGGTCGGGGCGAGCAGTACTTC
clone size: -; J gene: TRBJ1-6; V gene: TRBV14; D gene: TRBD1; CDR3 protein: CASSNRQGMIGSPLHF; CDR3 DNA: TGTGCCAGCAGCAACAGACAGGGAATGATCGGTTCACCCCTCCACTTT
clone size: once; J gene: TRBJ1-2; V gene: TRBV7-9; D gene: TRBD1; CDR3 protein: CASRADRDYGYTF; CDR3 DNA: TGTGCCAGCAGAGCAGACAGGGACTATGGCTACACCTTC
clone size: -; J gene: TRBJ2-2; V gene: TRBV19; D gene: TRBD2; CDR3 protein: CASSITSGHTGELFF; CDR3 DNA: TGTGCCAGTAGTATCACTAGCGGACACACCGGGGAGCTGTTTTTT
clone size: -; J gene: TRBJ2-2; V gene: TRBV6-1; D gene: TRBD2; CDR3 protein: CASSVPRTSGTGELFF; CDR3 DNA: TGTGCCAGCAGTGTTCCTCGGACTAGCGGAACCGGGGAGCTGTTTTTT
clone size: -; J gene: TRBJ1-5; V gene: TRBV2; D gene: -; CDR3 protein: CASTDSNQPQHF; CDR3 DNA: TGTGCCAGCACAGATAGCAATCAGCCCCAGCATTTT
clone size: -; J gene: TRBJ2-1; V gene: TRBV24-1; D gene: -; CDR3 protein: CATKASVDHNEQFF; CDR3 DNA: TGTGCCACCAAGGCTAGCGTTGATCACAATGAGCAGTTCTTC
clone size: -; J gene: TRBJ1-1; V gene: TRBV19; D gene: -; CDR3 protein: CASSIWGLEAFF; CDR3 DNA: TGTGCCAGTAGTATATGGGGGCTTGAAGCTTTCTTT